The clone carrying this T cell receptor beta chain has at least ten counts. In germline, CDR1 is SGHDT, CDR2 YYEEEE. Trimming pared 4 bases from V and 6 bases from J, leaving 22 bases between. The CDR3 sequence is 16 residues long. These data originate in a study of response to subunit inactivated influenza vaccine. TCRdb reprocessed the RT-PCR reads with MiXCR, giving one entry per CDR3 protein. Among roughly 710,000 distinct CDR3 sequences listed, 14% were seen once. The source of this sequence is a man in his forties or fifties who received an inactivated influenza vaccine. This material consisted of PBMCs from blood, taken around two weeks before vaccination. The gene calls are TRBV5-6 and TRBJ1-2, with D maybe TRBD1 (6 bases). CDR3 loop: CASSPWPGDGNNGYTF. The CDR3 DNA follows: TGTGCCAGCAGCCCGTGGCCAGGGGATGGTAATAATGGCTACACCTTC.